This TCR beta chain is from a study of human versus mouse CDR3 diversity and MHC coevolution. This CDR3 is 17 amino acids long. Germline values: CDR1 LGHNT, CDR2 FRNRAP. V was clipped by 2 bases and J by 4 bases; unmatched bases: 12. Assay: immunoSEQ multiplex PCR; the TCRdb copy retains only in-frame clones and omits some. Among around 77,000 clones, around 93% were seen once, and the ten largest hold roughly 0.15%. Sequenced: naive CD4+ T cells from blood. Subset indicated: CD45RO-negative CD62L-positive naive CD4 T cells. The clonotype was recovered from a person between 25 and 70 years old in good health. The chain employs TRBV12-5 and TRBJ2-3, with TRBD2 identical over 7 bases. The CDR3 coding sequence is TGTGCTAGTGGTTTGATTTCCGGACTAGGCGGTGCAGATACGCAGTATTTT. This encodes CASGLISGLGGADTQYF.